Listed below are T cell receptor beta chains from one sample, sequenced in a study of beta chain features in type 1 diabetes. Assay: immunoSEQ multiplex PCR; the TCRdb copy retains only in-frame clones and omits some. The sample carries roughly 130,000 clones, about 8.7% recorded once. Specimen: central memory CD4+ T cells from blood. Source of these receptors: a man aged 18 to 30 in good health. Each CDR3 is given with its conserved first and last residue. Fields, in order: clone size, J gene, V gene, D gene, CDR3 protein, CDR3 DNA. A D gene is named only where the DNA matches it firmly. The size field is filled for only some rows; it gives once, few, many or a size class.

size: few; J: TRBJ2-2; V: TRBV28; D: TRBD1; CDR3: CASSSGTGAPGELFF; DNA: TGTGCCAGCAGCTCCGGGACAGGGGCCCCCGGGGAGCTGTTTTTT
size: NA; J: TRBJ1-2; V: TRBV4-2; D: TRBD1; CDR3: CASSQAPSGGGGDGYTF; DNA: TGTGCCAGCAGCCAAGCCCCATCAGGAGGGGGCGGGGACGGCTACACCTTC
size: NA; J: TRBJ2-4; V: TRBV7-3; D: NA; CDR3: CASSADRLTLAKNIQYF; DNA: TGTGCCAGCAGCGCGGACAGACTAACCTTAGCCAAAAACATTCAGTACTTC
size: few; J: TRBJ2-7; V: TRBV28; D: NA; CDR3: CASSLRPIGRYYEQYF; DNA: TGTGCCAGCAGTTTAAGACCGATAGGGAGGTACTACGAGCAGTACTTC
size: NA; J: TRBJ2-2; V: TRBV7-3; D: NA; CDR3: CASSLQAPNTGELFF; DNA: TGTGCCAGCAGCTTGCAGGCCCCGAACACCGGGGAGCTGTTTTTT
size: few; J: TRBJ1-3; V: TRBV29-1; D: NA; CDR3: CSVRGDQTEGGNTIYF; DNA: TGCAGCGTCCGGGGGGACCAGACAGAGGGTGGAAACACCATATATTTT
size: few; J: TRBJ1-1; V: TRBV6-5; D: NA; CDR3: CASSNTEGNTEAFF; DNA: TGTGCCAGCAGTAACACGGAGGGGAACACTGAAGCTTTCTTT
size: few; J: TRBJ2-7; V: TRBV7-9; D: NA; CDR3: CASSSNRRGEQYF; DNA: TGTGCCAGCAGCTCCAACAGAAGGGGCGAGCAGTACTTC
size: once; J: TRBJ2-1; V: TRBV5-1; D: TRBD2; CDR3: CASSWTSGHNEQFF; DNA: TGCGCCAGCAGCTGGACTAGCGGACACAATGAGCAGTTCTTC
size: few; J: TRBJ2-5; V: TRBV2; D: TRBD2; CDR3: CASKKGLAGFSPQETQYF; DNA: TGTGCCAGCAAGAAGGGACTAGCGGGGTTTTCCCCTCAAGAGACCCAGTACTTC
size: NA; J: TRBJ2-1; V: TRBV5-1; D: NA; CDR3: CASGQTGNNEQFF; DNA: TGCGCCAGCGGACAGACGGGTAACAATGAGCAGTTCTTC
size: few; J: TRBJ2-1; V: TRBV28; D: TRBD2; CDR3: CASTPAGGHRNEQFF; DNA: TGTGCCAGCACTCCCGCGGGGGGGCACCGAAATGAGCAGTTCTTC
size: few; J: TRBJ2-3; V: TRBV7-9; D: NA; CDR3: CASREPGGTDTQYF; DNA: TGTGCCAGCAGGGAGCCGGGGGGCACAGATACGCAGTATTTT
size: NA; J: TRBJ1-5; V: TRBV2; D: TRBD1; CDR3: CASRVTGDNQPQHF; DNA: TGTGCCAGCAGAGTGACAGGGGATAATCAGCCCCAGCATTTT
size: few; J: TRBJ1-2; V: TRBV19; D: NA; CDR3: CASSTAQGNYGYTF; DNA: TGTGCCAGTAGTACCGCACAGGGCAACTATGGCTACACCTTC
size: NA; J: TRBJ2-7; V: TRBV7-6; D: TRBD2; CDR3: CASTLEREKYF; DNA: TGTGCCAGCACTCTCGAGCGGGAGAAGTACTTC
size: few; J: TRBJ2-5; V: TRBV6-1; D: TRBD1; CDR3: CASGDRGPRQETQYF; DNA: TGTGCCAGCGGGGACAGGGGGCCGAGGCAAGAGACCCAGTACTTC
size: many; J: TRBJ2-5; V: TRBV30; D: TRBD2; CDR3: CAWTSGGETQYF; DNA: TGTGCCTGGACTAGCGGGGGTGAGACCCAGTACTTC
size: NA; J: TRBJ1-2; V: TRBV27; D: TRBD1; CDR3: CASSSDRVGYTF; DNA: TGTGCCAGCAGTTCGGACAGGGTTGGCTACACCTTC
size: NA; J: TRBJ2-2; V: TRBV5-4; D: NA; CDR3: CASSSASRNTGELFF; DNA: TGTGCCAGCAGCAGCGCGTCACGGAACACCGGGGAGCTGTTTTTT
size: few; J: TRBJ2-2; V: TRBV5-1; D: TRBD1; CDR3: CASSSGTGDTGELFF; DNA: TGCGCCAGCAGCTCCGGGACAGGGGACACCGGGGAGCTGTTTTTT
size: NA; J: TRBJ2-3; V: TRBV6-5; D: TRBD1; CDR3: CASSYGQGISDTQYF; DNA: TGTGCCAGCAGTTACGGACAGGGTATATCAGATACGCAGTATTTT
size: NA; J: TRBJ2-2; V: TRBV30; D: NA; CDR3: CAGPGESNTGELFF; DNA: TGTGCCGGCCCAGGGGAGTCGAACACCGGGGAGCTGTTTTTT
size: NA; J: TRBJ2-5; V: TRBV6-1; D: TRBD1; CDR3: CASRTDREYQETQYF; DNA: TGTGCCAGCAGGACAGACAGGGAGTACCAAGAGACCCAGTACTTC
size: few; J: TRBJ2-7; V: TRBV6-5; D: NA; CDR3: CASSSQGYEQYF; DNA: TGTGCCAGCAGTTCCCAGGGTTACGAGCAGTACTTC
size: few; J: TRBJ1-6; V: TRBV6-4; D: TRBD1; CDR3: CASSEAPRQGFSPLHF; DNA: TGTGCCAGCAGTGAGGCCCCGAGACAGGGGTTTTCACCCCTCCACTTT
size: NA; J: TRBJ2-3; V: TRBV2; D: TRBD2; CDR3: CATATSADTQYF; DNA: TGTGCCACCGCGACTAGCGCAGATACGCAGTATTTT
size: few; J: TRBJ2-7; V: TRBV18; D: NA; CDR3: CASSPPLYNEQYF; DNA: TGTGCCAGCTCACCACCTCTGTACAACGAGCAGTACTTC
size: few; J: TRBJ1-2; V: TRBV25-1; D: NA; CDR3: CASSDGRVGYGYTF; DNA: TGTGCCAGCAGTGACGGCAGGGTTGGCTATGGCTACACCTTC
size: NA; J: TRBJ2-2; V: TRBV19; D: NA; CDR3: CASSTGIAGELFF; DNA: TGTGCCAGTAGTACCGGGATTGCCGGGGAGCTGTTTTTT
size: NA; J: TRBJ2-2; V: TRBV28; D: TRBD2; CDR3: CASSFSGGAFGELFF; DNA: TGTGCCAGCAGCTTCAGCGGGGGGGCCTTCGGGGAGCTGTTTTTT
size: few; J: TRBJ2-3; V: TRBV5-1; D: TRBD1; CDR3: CASSPMQGADTQYF; DNA: TGCGCCAGCAGCCCGATGCAGGGGGCAGATACGCAGTATTTT
size: NA; J: TRBJ2-1; V: TRBV27; D: NA; CDR3: CASLGLGILNYNEQFF; DNA: TGTGCCAGCCTGGGGCTAGGCATCCTTAACTACAATGAGCAGTTCTTC
size: NA; J: TRBJ2-1; V: TRBV30; D: TRBD1; CDR3: CAANFPRTGHYNEQFF; DNA: TGTGCCGCCAATTTTCCACGGACAGGCCATTACAATGAGCAGTTCTTC
size: few; J: TRBJ1-3; V: TRBV7-9; D: NA; CDR3: CASSFQGSGNTIYF; DNA: TGTGCCAGCAGCTTTCAGGGCTCTGGAAACACCATATATTTT
size: NA; J: TRBJ2-5; V: TRBV2; D: NA; CDR3: CASSRDEGETQYF; DNA: TGTGCCAGCAGCCGGGATGAAGGGGAGACCCAGTACTTC